This T cell receptor beta chain came from a study of T-cell reconstitution after alpha-beta-depleted transplantation in children (dated by TCRdb to 2016 to 2017). With regard to the full study: T-cell immune reconstitution after TCRalphabeta/CD19-depleted allogeneic hematopoietic cell transplantation in children was quantitatively tracked in the study by means of TCR repertoire profiling.

The library was prepared using PCR. The reads were generated on an Illumina HiSeq 2500. TCR libraries were prepared with molecular barcoding, using unique molecular identifiers to normalize TCRbeta repertoire quantification. The public sequencing data were trimmed at Q25 with fastp and processed into clonotypes with MiXCR by TCRdb, which kept only in-frame beta chains. Entries are consolidated by CDR3 protein sequence, retaining the most common genes and DNA. The sample has 530,000 or so distinct CDR3 sequences on record, roughly 27% of them singletons. Clones ranked in the top ten supply less than 40% of the sample. Taken from the germline V gene, the CDR1 and CDR2 loops are ENHRY and SYGVKD. The germline V and J ends show losses of 5 bases and 4 bases respectively, and no gene match explains 6 bases of the junction. The CDR3 numbers 15 residues from cysteine through phenylalanine. Only the CDR3 DNA is retained, 45 bases long and in frame from the first base.

What this sample's treatment or condition label stands for: allogeneic hematopoietic cell transplantation with graft depleted of TCRalphabeta T cells and CD19 B cells. TCRalphabeta/CD19-depleted allogeneic hematopoietic cell grafts were given to the transplant recipients, all of whom were children. Beyond this particular receptor, the publication reports: In some patients, high TCRbeta diversity at day 60 was attributed to recipient T cells and intrathymic progenitors that had survived conditioning. Over subsequent months, a decline in hyperexpanded clone frequencies was noted, and after one year, T-cell counts and TCRbeta diversity were mostly ascribed to newly produced T cells. About two months after transplant, the apparently early recovery of alphabetaT-cell counts reportedly depended on just several hundred clones that had expanded rapidly and came from non-depleted graft cells.

This clonotype showed up just a few times. Its antigen is currently not known. No quality values exist for individual bases; no much larger clone is one base distant. The sequencing here drew on PBMCs, taken before TCRalphabeta/CD19-depleted stem cell transplant. Recombination joined TRBV10-3 with TRBJ2-3, with 10 middle bases fitting TRBD1. The sequence was obtained from a boy in the first two years of life with Wiskott-Aldrich syndrome, due to receive a stem cell transplant. The CDR3 region has the sequence CAISYDRGRPDTQYF. The DNA sequence is TGTGCCATCAGTTACGACAGGGGGCGCCCAGATACGCAGTATTTT.